What follows is one TCR beta chain and its context. Its antigen is currently unknown. A CD45RA+ naive subset and a CD45RA-negative memory subset were split from CD4+ cells. The data are from a study of shared clonotypes between healthy human individuals. Study findings and constraints: In contrast to clonotypes shared by all four donors, non-shared clonotypes had lower generation probabilities.

V lost 2 bases, J lost 6 bases, and 6 bases stayed unmatched. CDR3 length: 14 amino acids. The germline V gene encodes CDR1 SEHNR and CDR2 FQNEAQ (reference sequence). Once extracted for a subset, genomic DNA was divided evenly among several immunoSEQ plates. An approximately 210 ng quantity of DNA, about 30,000 T cell genomes, went into the sorted-subset replicate PCRs. Data came from immunoSEQ multiplex PCR; TCRdb stores just in-frame clones and leaves some out. Of about 340,000 clones in the sample, more than 60% were seen once. The V gene is TRBV7-9, the J gene TRBJ1-2; 7 bases are a match to TRBD1. The sequenced sample was memory CD4+ T cells sorted from blood. The sample's subset: CD45RA-negative fraction. The receptor was isolated from a man aged 25-45 years in good health. The CDR3 loop is CASSLPRQGHGYTF. CDR3 DNA: TGTGCCAGCAGCTTACCTAGACAGGGACATGGCTACACCTTC.